These 29 T cell receptor beta chains were all obtained from the same sample, sequenced in a study of shared clonotypes between healthy human individuals (dated by TCRdb to 2018 to 2020). Library prep was done by the immunoSEQ multiplex PCR assay. TCRdb re-hosts the immuneACCESS table, in-frame sequences only. Its copies lack some clones; in the studies checked, an unresolved V gene accounts for under half of them, and the cause for the rest is not known. For this sample there are around 690,000 clones; about 90% appear just once. The ten largest clones capture 34% of the sample. The sample comprised memory CD8+ T cells from PBMCs. Sample cell subset or site, as interpreted from the label and publication: CD45RO+ cells pooled with CCR7-negative TemRA cells. These receptors all come from a man aged 18 to 29 in good health. Some clones in this sample may be carry-over from other donors' samples.

The V gene is TRBV9, the J gene TRBJ2-1, with no clear D. CDR1 is SGDLS, CDR2 YYNGEE, per germline. The V end lost 0 bases, the J end lost 9 bases, and 10 bases lay between the germline ends. The CDR3 loop spans 13 amino acids. In nucleotides, the CDR3 is TGTGCCAGCAGCGTAGGCACGGCGGTTGAGCAGTTCTTC. Protein product: CASSVGTAVEQFF.

The rearrangement uses TRBV29-1 and TRBJ1-2; D remains ambiguous. CDR1 is SQVTM and CDR2 is ANQGSEA in the germline V gene. V was shortened by 4 bases and J by 4 bases, with 7 bases between the two germline ends. CDR3 length equals 11 residues. The CDR3 DNA is TGCAGCGTTGTGTACGGCTATGGCTACACCTTC. Encoded protein: CSVVYGYGYTF.

The rearrangement links TRBV28 to TRBJ2-7; D is possibly TRBD1 (6 bases). Per the germline V gene, CDR1 is MDHEN and CDR2 is SYDVKM. This CDR3 contains 15 residues. V was cut by 4 bases and J by 0 bases, with 13 bases left in between. CDR3 sequence reads: CASSSWDKPSYEQYF. The CDR3 bases are TGTGCCAGCAGTTCGTGGGACAAACCCTCCTACGAGCAGTACTTC. The full variable domain, in which reference TRBV28 and TRBJ2-7 provide the parts outside the CDR3, is DVKVTQSSRYLVKRTGEKVFLECVQDMDHENMFWYRQDPGLGLRLIYFSYDVKMKEKGDIPEGYSVSREKKERFSLILESASTNQTSMYLCASSSWDKPSYEQYFGPGTRLTVT.

The gene calls are TRBV7-9 and TRBJ2-5, with D possibly being TRBD1 (6 bases). The length of the CDR3 is 14 residues. Germline V gives CDR1 SEHNR, CDR2 FQNEAQ (reference sequence). Trimming shortened V by 4 bases and J by 2 bases, and 11 bases separated the two germline ends. The CDR3 region has the DNA TGTGCCAGCAGCTCACCGACAGGTCAAGAGACCCAGTACTTC. Translation: CASSSPTGQETQYF. Drawing the rest from reference TRBV7-9 and TRBJ2-5, the complete variable domain is DTGVSQNPRHKITKRGQNVTFRCDPISEHNRLYWYRQTLGQGPEFLTYFQNEAQLEKSRLLSDRFSAERPKGSFSTLEIQRTEQGDSAMYLCASSSPTGQETQYFGPGTRLLVL.

This clone was found once. Other DNA sequences within the sample encode an identical CDR3. The V gene is TRBV7-9, the J gene TRBJ2-1; 12 bases agree with TRBD2. This CDR3 contains 15 residues. V lost 5 bases, J lost 4 bases, and 3 bases stayed unmatched. CDR1 is SEHNR, CDR2 FQNEAQ, per germline (reference sequence). For the CDR3, the DNA is TGTGCCAGCAGCCCGACTAGCGGGAGATACAATGAGCAGTTCTTC. Translated: CASSPTSGRYNEQFF.

This clone has a single count. The chain uses TRBV2 and TRBJ2-4; D call uncertain. The V end was cut by 5 bases, the J end by 4 bases, with 6 bases between. Germline loops: CDR1 SNHLY, CDR2 FYNNEI. CDR3 length: 12 amino acids. CDR3: CASSPRKNIQYF. Written as DNA, the CDR3 is TGTGCCAGCAGTCCCCGGAAAAACATTCAGTACTTC.

The chain joins TRBV7-9 to TRBJ2-3; D is uncertain. This CDR3 is 16 amino acids long. Trimming shortened V by 5 bases and J by 2 bases, and 17 bases separated the two germline ends. CDR1 and CDR2 (germline): SEHNR, FQNEAQ (reference sequence). CDR3 sequence: CASSPVGGVPTDTQYF. The DNA of the CDR3 is TGTGCCAGCAGCCCAGTGGGCGGAGTCCCCACAGATACGCAGTATTTT.

In the case of this clone: It is unclear where the CDR3 begins or ends on the DNA, so no DNA is shown, and the CDR3 is as TCRdb lists it. The chain recombines TRBV7-2 with TRBJ2-5; TRBD1, as called in the table, went unchecked against the DNA. The CDR3 totals 17 residues, both ends included. CDR1 and CDR2 (germline): SGHTA, FQGNSA. CDR3: CASSLNRGYEQFFGFNF.

The chain carries TRBV30 and TRBJ2-7; D is unresolved. This CDR3 comprises 14 residues. Germline V lookup: CDR1 GTSNPN, CDR2 SVGIG (reference sequence). V was trimmed by 1 base and J by 1 base, leaving 11 bases between them. DNA of the CDR3: TGTGCCTGGAGTGAGGACGTTCGATCCTACGAGCAGTACTTC. Amino acid sequence: CAWSEDVRSYEQYF.

The chain is built from TRBV27 and TRBJ2-4; D is ambiguous. Germline V gene data show CDR1 as MNHEY and CDR2 as SMNVEV (reference sequence). The CDR3 sequence is 14 residues long. Trimming shortened V by 6 bases and J by 0 bases, and 9 bases separated the two germline ends. CDR3 DNA sequence: TGTGCCAGCAGGGATCCTCTAGCCAAAAACATTCAGTACTTC. Translated: CASRDPLAKNIQYF.

The rearrangement uses TRBV19 and TRBJ2-1, with D perhaps matching TRBD2 (6 bases). Looked up from germline, CDR1 is LNHDA and CDR2 is SQIVND (reference sequence). There are 16 residues in the CDR3. V dropped 3 bases and J dropped 12 bases, with 24 bases sitting between them. The CDR3 is CASSMIYAGSTMSQFF. The DNA of the CDR3 is TGTGCCAGTAGTATGATTTATGCGGGATCTACAATGTCGCAGTTCTTC.

This chain connects TRBV6-1 to TRBJ2-1; D gene uncertain. CDR1 and CDR2 from the germline V gene are MNHNS and SASEGT. Trimming took 8 bases from V and 2 from J, leaving 10 bases between them. The CDR3 is 13 amino acids. The CDR3 nucleotides are TGTGCCAGCCGAGTCGGGCCCTACAATGAGCAGTTCTTC. Translating gives CASRVGPYNEQFF.

The rearrangement joins TRBV5-3 to TRBJ1-2; a weak D match, TRBD1 (6 bases). TRBV5-3 is marked as an open reading frame, function uncertain. V was cut by 3 bases and J by 5 bases, with 14 bases left in between. The CDR3 covers 14 residues. The CDR3 DNA follows: TGTGCCAGAAGCTCGAGACAGGTTAGGTATGGCTACACCTTC. It translates to CARSSRQVRYGYTF.

V usage is TRBV18 and J usage is TRBJ2-5; unclear D gene. The length of the CDR3 is 13 residues. Germline V gene sequence: CDR1 KGHSH, CDR2 LQKENI. V was shortened by 6 bases and J by 2 bases, with 10 bases between the two germline ends. The CDR3 is CASSLVFQETQYF. As DNA, the CDR3 is TGTGCCAGCTCCCTCGTATTTCAAGAGACCCAGTACTTC.

This chain connects TRBV4-1 to TRBJ2-1; possible D gene TRBD2, 7 bases. Germline lookup yields CDR1 MGHRA and CDR2 YSYEKL. The CDR3 loop spans 11 amino acids. Between the trimmed V and J ends, which lost 9 bases and 9 bases, there was a span of 12 bases. The CDR3: CASNGGLEQFF. CDR3 bases: TGCGCCAGTAACGGGGGGCTTGAGCAGTTCTTC.

V is TRBV5-4 and J is TRBJ2-7; D is perhaps TRBD1 (6 bases). Trimming took off 3 bases at V and 2 bases at J, with 15 bases between the two ends. The CDR3 consists of 15 residues. Germline V gene sequence: CDR1 SGHNT, CDR2 YYREEE (reference sequence). CDR3: CASSSWGEGAYEQYF. The CDR3 DNA is TGTGCCAGCAGCTCCTGGGGAGAGGGGGCCTACGAGCAGTACTTC.

Written as DNA, the CDR3 is TGTGCCTGGAGTCCGAGAATAGAGACCCAGTACTTC. Translated: CAWSPRIETQYF. The V gene is TRBV30, the J gene TRBJ2-5; no definite D call. The V gene's germline CDR1 is GTSNPN and CDR2 SVGIG (reference sequence). This CDR3 spans 12 amino acids. Trimming pared 2 bases from V and 4 bases from J, leaving 8 bases between.

The chain links TRBV5-1 to TRBJ2-1; 8 bases align to TRBD2. Trimming took 5 bases from V and 2 from J; bases not matched to a gene: 15. CDR1 and CDR2 (germline): SGHRS, YFSETQ. The CDR3 is 18 amino acids. The CDR3 is CASSLGSGRAMPYNEQFF. The CDR3 bases are TGCGCCAGCAGTCTTGGGTCCGGGAGGGCCATGCCCTACAATGAGCAGTTCTTC.

The chain recombines TRBV7-8 with TRBJ2-1, with 8 bases that match TRBD2. The CDR3 extends over 14 amino acids. Germline V gene lookup returns CDR1 SGHVS and CDR2 FQNEAQ. Trimming removed 6 bases from V and 9 bases from J; junction bases left unmatched: 10. CDR3 sequence (DNA): TGTGCCAGCAGGGGGTCGTCGCGGGAGGTTGAGCAGTTCTTC. Encoded protein: CASRGSSREVEQFF.

V usage is TRBV6-1 and J usage is TRBJ2-7; 14 bases are a match to TRBD2. The ends lost 2 bases at V and 12 bases at J; junction bases unmatched: 9. This CDR3 comprises 15 residues. The germline gives CDR1 MNHNS, CDR2 SASEGT. The CDR3 DNA sequence: TGTGCCAGCAGTGAATGGGGGACTAGCGGGAGTGATAGGTACTTC. It yields the protein CASSEWGTSGSDRYF.

J is TRBJ2-3 and V is TRBV15; the D gene is possibly TRBD1 (6 bases). V was pared by 5 bases and J by 5 bases, with 14 bases between. Germline values: CDR1 LNHNV, CDR2 YYDKDF (reference sequence). The CDR3 is 14 amino acids. The CDR3 bases are TGTGCCACCAGCTTTGGACAGTATGGAGATACGCAGTATTTT. This sequence encodes CATSFGQYGDTQYF.

The rearrangement joins TRBV7-2 to TRBJ2-1; 8 positions agree with TRBD2. After removal of 10 bases from V and 4 bases from J, the junction contained 3 bases not matched to a gene. This CDR3 comprises 12 residues. In germline, CDR1 is SGHTA, CDR2 FQGNSA. Here the CDR3 DNA reads TGTGCCATCCGGGAGGGATACAATGAGCAGTTCTTC. Residues: CAIREGYNEQFF.

The chain carries TRBV27 and TRBJ2-7; D gene unclear. Trimming shortened V by 0 bases and J by 6 bases, and 9 bases separated the two germline ends. The CDR3 contains 13 residues. Germline CDR1 reads MNHEY; CDR2 reads SMNVEV (reference sequence). CDR3 sequence (DNA): TGTGCCAGCAGTTTATCGTTAAGGGCCGAGCAGTACTTC. This encodes CASSLSLRAEQYF.

The chain recombines TRBV7-4 with TRBJ1-4; no definite D call. The CDR3 sequence is 15 residues long. Per germline, CDR1 SGHVT and CDR2 SQSDAQ. Deletions cut 3 bases from V and 6 bases from J, with 14 bases between. For the CDR3, the DNA is TGTGCCAGCAGCTTTAAGGTCCCTGGGCATGAAAAACTGTTTTTT. Translation: CASSFKVPGHEKLFF.

This clone was counted between two and nine times. The CDR3 is CASSEGAGEGNEQFF. CDR3 nucleotide sequence: TGTGCCAGCAGTGAAGGAGCGGGAGAAGGAAATGAGCAGTTCTTC. The genes are TRBV6-1 and TRBJ2-1, with 8 bases identical to TRBD2. The CDR3 consists of 15 residues. V lost 1 base and J lost 7; bases outside the gene matches: 6. Germline V gene data show CDR1 as MNHNS and CDR2 as SASEGT.

The chain uses TRBV11-2 and TRBJ2-1; 7 bases match TRBD2. Trimming removed 5 bases from V and 1 base from J; junction bases left unmatched: 5. Germline V CDR1 and CDR2: SGHAT, FQNNGV. The CDR3 has 15 amino acids. CDR3 bases: TGTGCCAGCAGCCGAACTAGCGAATCCTACAATGAGCAGTTCTTC. It translates to CASSRTSESYNEQFF.

This chain uses TRBV27 with TRBJ2-2; 13 bases are a match to TRBD2. The CDR3 length is 17 residues. V shed 5 bases and J 8 bases; nucleotides not matched to a gene: 11. Germline V gives CDR1 MNHEY, CDR2 SMNVEV (reference sequence). CDR3 amino acids: CASSERGLAGVGGELFF. DNA for the CDR3: TGTGCCAGCAGTGAGCGTGGACTAGCGGGAGTGGGGGGGGAGCTGTTTTTT.

This clone was seen a handful of times. The V call is TRBV25-1, the J call TRBJ1-1; no firm D call. Germline V gives CDR1 MGHDK, CDR2 SYGVNS. The CDR3 contains 11 residues. Trimming took 7 bases from V and 1 from J, leaving 4 bases between them. CDR3 in DNA: TGTGCCAGCATTGGGAACACTGAAGCTTTCTTT. Translation: CASIGNTEAFF.

The chain joins TRBV9 to TRBJ1-2; D perhaps matches TRBD1 (5 bases). Germline loops: CDR1 SGDLS, CDR2 YYNGEE. This CDR3 is 17 amino acids long. V was clipped by 0 bases and J by 2 bases, with 17 bases between them. In DNA, the CDR3 is TGTGCCAGCAGCGTAGTGTCGTCGGGGGTCTTCAACTATGGCTACACCTTC. This codes for CASSVVSSGVFNYGYTF.